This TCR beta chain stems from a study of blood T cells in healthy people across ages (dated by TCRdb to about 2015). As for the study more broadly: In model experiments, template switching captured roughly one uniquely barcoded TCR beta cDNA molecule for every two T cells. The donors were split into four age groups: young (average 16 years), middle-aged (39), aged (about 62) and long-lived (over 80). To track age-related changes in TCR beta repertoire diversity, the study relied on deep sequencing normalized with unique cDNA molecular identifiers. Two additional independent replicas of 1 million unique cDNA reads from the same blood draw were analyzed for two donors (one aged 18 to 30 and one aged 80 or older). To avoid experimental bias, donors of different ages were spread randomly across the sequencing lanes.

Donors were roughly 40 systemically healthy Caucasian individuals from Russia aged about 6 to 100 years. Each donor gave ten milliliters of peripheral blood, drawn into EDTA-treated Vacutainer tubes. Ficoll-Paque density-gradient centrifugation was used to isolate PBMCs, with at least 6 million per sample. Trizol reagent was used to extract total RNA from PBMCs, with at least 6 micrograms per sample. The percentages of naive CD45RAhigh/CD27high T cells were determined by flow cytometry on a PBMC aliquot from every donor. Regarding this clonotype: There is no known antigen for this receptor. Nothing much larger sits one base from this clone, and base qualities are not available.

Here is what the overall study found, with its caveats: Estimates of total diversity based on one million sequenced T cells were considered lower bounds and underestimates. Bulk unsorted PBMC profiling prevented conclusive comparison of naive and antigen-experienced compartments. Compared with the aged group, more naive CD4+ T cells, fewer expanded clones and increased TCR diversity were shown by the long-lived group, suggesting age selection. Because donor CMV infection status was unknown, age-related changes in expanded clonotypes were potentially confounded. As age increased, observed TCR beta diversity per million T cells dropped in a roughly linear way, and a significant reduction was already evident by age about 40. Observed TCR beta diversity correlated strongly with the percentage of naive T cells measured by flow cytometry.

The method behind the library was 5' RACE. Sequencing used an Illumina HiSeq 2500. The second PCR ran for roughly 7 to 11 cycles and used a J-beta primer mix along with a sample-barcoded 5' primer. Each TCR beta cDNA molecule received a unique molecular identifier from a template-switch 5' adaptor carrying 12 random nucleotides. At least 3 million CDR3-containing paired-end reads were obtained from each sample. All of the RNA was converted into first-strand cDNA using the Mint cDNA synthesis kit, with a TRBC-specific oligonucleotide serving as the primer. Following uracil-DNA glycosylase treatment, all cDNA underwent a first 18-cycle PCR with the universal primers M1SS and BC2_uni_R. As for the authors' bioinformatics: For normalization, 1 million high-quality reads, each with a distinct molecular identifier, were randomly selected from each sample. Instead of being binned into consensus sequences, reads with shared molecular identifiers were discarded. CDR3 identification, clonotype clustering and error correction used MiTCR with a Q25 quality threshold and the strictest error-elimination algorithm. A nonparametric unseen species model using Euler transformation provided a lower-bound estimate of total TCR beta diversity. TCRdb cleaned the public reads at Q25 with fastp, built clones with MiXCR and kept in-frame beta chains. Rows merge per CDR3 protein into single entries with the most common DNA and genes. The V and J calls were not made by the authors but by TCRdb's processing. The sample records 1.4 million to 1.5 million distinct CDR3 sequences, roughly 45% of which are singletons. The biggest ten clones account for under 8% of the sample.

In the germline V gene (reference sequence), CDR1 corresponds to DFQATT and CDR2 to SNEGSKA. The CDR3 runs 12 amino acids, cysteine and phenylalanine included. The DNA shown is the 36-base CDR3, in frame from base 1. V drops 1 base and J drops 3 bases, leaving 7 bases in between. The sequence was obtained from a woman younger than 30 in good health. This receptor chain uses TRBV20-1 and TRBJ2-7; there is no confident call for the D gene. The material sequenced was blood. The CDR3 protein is CSARVGFYEQYF. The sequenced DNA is TGCAGTGCTAGAGTCGGGTTCTACGAGCAGTACTTC.